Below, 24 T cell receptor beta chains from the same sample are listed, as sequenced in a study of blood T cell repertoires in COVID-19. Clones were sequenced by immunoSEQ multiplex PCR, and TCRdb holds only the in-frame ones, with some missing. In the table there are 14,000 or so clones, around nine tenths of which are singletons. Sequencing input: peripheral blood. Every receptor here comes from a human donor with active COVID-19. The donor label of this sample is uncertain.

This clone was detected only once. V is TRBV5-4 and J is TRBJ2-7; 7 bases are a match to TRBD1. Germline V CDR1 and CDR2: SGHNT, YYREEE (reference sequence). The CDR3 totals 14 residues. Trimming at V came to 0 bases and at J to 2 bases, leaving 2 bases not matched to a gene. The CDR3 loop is CASSLGTGTYEQYF. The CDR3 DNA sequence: TGTGCCAGCAGCTTGGGGACAGGTACCTACGAGCAGTACTTC.

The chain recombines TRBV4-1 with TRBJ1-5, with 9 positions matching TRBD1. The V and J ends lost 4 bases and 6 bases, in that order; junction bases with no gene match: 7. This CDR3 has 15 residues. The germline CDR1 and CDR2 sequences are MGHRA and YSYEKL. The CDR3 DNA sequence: TGCGCCAGCAGCCTGGGGACAGGGAGATTTCAGCCCCAGCATTTT. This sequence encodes CASSLGTGRFQPQHF.

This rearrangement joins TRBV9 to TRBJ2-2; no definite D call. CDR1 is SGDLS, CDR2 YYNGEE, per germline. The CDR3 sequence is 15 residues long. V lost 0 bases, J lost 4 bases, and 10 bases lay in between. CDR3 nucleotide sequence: TGTGCCAGCAGCGTAGACGGGTTCACCACCGGGGAGCTGTTTTTT. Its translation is CASSVDGFTTGELFF.

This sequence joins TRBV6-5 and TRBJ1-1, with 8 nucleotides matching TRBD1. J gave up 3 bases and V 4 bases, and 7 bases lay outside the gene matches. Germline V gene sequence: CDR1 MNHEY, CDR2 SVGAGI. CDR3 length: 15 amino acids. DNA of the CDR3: TGTGCCAGCAGTTTACAGGGGGAATACGACACTGAAGCTTTCTTT. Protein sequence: CASSLQGEYDTEAFF.

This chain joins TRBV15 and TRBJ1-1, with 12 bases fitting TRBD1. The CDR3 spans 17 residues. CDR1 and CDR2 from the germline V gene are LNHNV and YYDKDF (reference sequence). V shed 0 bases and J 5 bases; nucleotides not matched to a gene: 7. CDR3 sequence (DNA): TGTGCCACCAGCAGAGAGGGGACAGGGGGCCGGAGGACTGAAGCTTTCTTT. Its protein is CATSREGTGGRRTEAFF.

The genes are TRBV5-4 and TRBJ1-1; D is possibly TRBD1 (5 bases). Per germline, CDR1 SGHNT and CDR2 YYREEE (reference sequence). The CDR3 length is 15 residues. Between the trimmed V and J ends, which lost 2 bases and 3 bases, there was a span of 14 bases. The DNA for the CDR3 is TGTGCCAGCAGCTTCAGGACAAGCGGGCACACTGAAGCTTTCTTT. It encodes CASSFRTSGHTEAFF.

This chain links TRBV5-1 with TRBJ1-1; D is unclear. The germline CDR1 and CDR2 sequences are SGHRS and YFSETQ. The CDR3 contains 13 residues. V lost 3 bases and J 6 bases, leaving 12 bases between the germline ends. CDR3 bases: TGCGCCAGCAGCTCGGAGGGTCGGTCTGAAGCTTTCTTT. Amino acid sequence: CASSSEGRSEAFF.

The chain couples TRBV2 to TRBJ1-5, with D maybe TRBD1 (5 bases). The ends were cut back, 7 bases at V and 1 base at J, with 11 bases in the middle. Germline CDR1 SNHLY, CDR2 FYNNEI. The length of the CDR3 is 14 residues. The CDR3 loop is CASNRGGSNQPQHF. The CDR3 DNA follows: TGTGCCAGCAACCGCGGGGGAAGCAATCAGCCCCAGCATTTT. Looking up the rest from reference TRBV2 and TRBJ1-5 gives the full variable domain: EPEVTQTPSHQVTQMGQEVILRCVPISNHLYFYWYRQILGQKVEFLVSFYNNEISEKSEIFDDQFSVERPDGSNFTLKIRSTKLEDSAMYFCASNRGGSNQPQHFGDGTRLSIL.

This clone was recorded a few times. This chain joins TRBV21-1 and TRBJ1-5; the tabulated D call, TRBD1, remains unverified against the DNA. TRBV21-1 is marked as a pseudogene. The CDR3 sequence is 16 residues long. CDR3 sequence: CASSKDGSRSNQPQHF. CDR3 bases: TGTGCCAGCAGCAAAGATGGCAGCAGGTCTAATCAGCCCCAGCATTTT.

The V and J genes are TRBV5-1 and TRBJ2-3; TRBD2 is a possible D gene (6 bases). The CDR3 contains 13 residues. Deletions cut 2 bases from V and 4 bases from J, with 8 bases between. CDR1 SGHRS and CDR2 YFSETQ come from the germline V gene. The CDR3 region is CASSFRGSDTQYF. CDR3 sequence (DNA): TGCGCCAGCAGCTTCCGGGGGTCAGATACGCAGTATTTT.

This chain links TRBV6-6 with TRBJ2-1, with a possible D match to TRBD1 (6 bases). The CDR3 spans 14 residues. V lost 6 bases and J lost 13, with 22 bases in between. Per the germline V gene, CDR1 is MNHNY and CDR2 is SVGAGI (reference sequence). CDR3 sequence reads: CASSPSGAGAVQFF. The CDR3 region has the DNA TGTGCCAGCAGCCCGTCCGGGGCAGGGGCCGTTCAGTTCTTC.

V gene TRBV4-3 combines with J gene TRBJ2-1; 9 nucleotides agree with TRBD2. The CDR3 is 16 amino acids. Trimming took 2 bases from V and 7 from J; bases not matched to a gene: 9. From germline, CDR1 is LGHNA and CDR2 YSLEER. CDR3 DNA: TGCGCCAGCAGCCAATCTGTTAGCGGGAGCTGGAATGAGCAGTTCTTC. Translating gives CASSQSVSGSWNEQFF.

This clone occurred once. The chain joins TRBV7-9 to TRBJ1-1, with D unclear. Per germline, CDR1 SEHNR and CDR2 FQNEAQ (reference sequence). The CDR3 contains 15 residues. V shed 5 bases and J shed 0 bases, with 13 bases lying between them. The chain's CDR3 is CASSTWLGVNTEAFF. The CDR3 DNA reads TGTGCCAGCAGCACCTGGCTGGGCGTGAACACTGAAGCTTTCTTT.

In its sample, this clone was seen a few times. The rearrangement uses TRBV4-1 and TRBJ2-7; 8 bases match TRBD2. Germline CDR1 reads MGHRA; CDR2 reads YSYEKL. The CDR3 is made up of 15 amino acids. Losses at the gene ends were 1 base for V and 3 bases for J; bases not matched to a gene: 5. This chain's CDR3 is CASSQGPGLDYEQYF. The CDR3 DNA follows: TGCGCCAGCAGCCAAGGGCCGGGACTAGACTACGAGCAGTACTTC.

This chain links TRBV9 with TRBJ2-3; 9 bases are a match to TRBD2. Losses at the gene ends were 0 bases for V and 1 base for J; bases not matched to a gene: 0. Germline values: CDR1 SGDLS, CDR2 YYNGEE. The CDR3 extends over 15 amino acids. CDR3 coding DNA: TGTGCCAGCAGCGTAGGCGGGGGGGGCACAGATACGCAGTATTTT. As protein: CASSVGGGGTDTQYF.

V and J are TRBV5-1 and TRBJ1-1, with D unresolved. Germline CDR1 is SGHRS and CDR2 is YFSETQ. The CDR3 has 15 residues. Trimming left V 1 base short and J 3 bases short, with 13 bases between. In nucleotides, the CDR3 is TGCGCCAGCAGCTTGACTATAACGGGTGACACTGAAGCTTTCTTT. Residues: CASSLTITGDTEAFF.

The CDR3 region is CASSYRGSYEQYF. DNA for the CDR3: TGTGCCAGCAGTTACAGGGGGAGCTACGAGCAGTACTTC. V and J are TRBV6-6 and TRBJ2-7; maybe TRBD1 (6 bases). This CDR3 is 13 amino acids long. CDR1 and CDR2 from the germline V gene are MNHNY and SVGAGI (reference sequence). Deletions cut 2 bases from V and 3 bases from J, with 8 bases between.

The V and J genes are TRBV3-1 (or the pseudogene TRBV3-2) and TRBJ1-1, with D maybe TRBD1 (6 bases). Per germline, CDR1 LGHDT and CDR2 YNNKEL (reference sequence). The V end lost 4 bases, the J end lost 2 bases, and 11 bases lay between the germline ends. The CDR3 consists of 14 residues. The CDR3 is CASSLYRVNTEAFF. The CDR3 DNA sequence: TGTGCCAGCAGCCTCTACAGGGTCAACACTGAAGCTTTCTTT.

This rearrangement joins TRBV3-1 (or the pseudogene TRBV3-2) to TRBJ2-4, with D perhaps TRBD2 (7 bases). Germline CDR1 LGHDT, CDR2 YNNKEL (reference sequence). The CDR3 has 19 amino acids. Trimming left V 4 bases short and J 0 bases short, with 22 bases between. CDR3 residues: CASSPLGGRDRLAKNIQYF. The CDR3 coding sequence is TGTGCCAGCAGCCCCTTGGGGGGGCGAGACCGACTAGCCAAAAACATTCAGTACTTC.

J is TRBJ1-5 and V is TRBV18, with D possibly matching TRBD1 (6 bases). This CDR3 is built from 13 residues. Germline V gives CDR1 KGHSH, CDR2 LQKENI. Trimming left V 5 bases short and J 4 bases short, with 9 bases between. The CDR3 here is CASSEQGNQPQHF. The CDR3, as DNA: TGTGCCAGCTCAGAACAGGGTAATCAGCCCCAGCATTTT.

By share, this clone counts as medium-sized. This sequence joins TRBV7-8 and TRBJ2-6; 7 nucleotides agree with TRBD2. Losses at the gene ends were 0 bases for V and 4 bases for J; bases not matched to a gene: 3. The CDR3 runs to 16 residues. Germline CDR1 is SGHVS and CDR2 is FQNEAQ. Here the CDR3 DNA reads TGTGCCAGCAGCTTAGCGGGAGGGTACGGGGCCAACGTCCTGACTTTC. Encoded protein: CASSLAGGYGANVLTF.

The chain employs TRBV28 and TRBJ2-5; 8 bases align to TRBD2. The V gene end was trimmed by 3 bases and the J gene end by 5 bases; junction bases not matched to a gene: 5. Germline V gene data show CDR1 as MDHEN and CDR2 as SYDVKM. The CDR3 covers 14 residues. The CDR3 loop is CASSFERETETQYF. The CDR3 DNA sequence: TGTGCCAGCAGTTTCGAGCGGGAGACTGAGACCCAGTACTTC.

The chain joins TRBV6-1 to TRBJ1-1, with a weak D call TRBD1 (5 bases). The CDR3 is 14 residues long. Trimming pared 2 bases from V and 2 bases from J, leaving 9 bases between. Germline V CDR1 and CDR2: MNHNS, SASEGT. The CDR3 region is CASSELGGNTEAFF. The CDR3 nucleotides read TGTGCCAGCAGTGAATTGGGGGGTAACACTGAAGCTTTCTTT.

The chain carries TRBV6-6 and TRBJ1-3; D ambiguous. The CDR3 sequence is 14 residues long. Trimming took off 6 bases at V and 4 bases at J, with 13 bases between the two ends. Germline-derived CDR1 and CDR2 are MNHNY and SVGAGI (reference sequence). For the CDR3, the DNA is TGTGCCAGCAGATCCCGGGGTGGAGGAAACACCATATATTTT. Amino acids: CASRSRGGGNTIYF.